What follows are 25 T cell receptor beta chains derived from one specimen sequenced in a study of T cells in Graves' hyperthyroidism and ophthalmopathy. TCR beta CDR3 region amplification was performed from RNA transcripts. During a first-round RT-PCR of the TCR CDR3, the HTBI primer set was used. TCRdb reprocessed the multiplex PCR reads via MiXCR and lists one record per CDR3 protein. The repertoire holds some 350,000 distinct CDR3 sequences, with around a sixth as singletons. Sequencing input: blood. Source of these receptors: a woman between 18 and 29 years old with Graves' hyperthyroidism that later progressed to Graves' ophthalmopathy.

As concerns this clonotype: This clone may be a read error of a much larger clone one base away. This rearrangement joins TRBV7-2 to TRBJ1-6; unclear D gene. The CDR3 loop spans 15 amino acids. Germline lookup yields CDR1 SGHTA and CDR2 FQGNSA. The CDR3 is CASSSLGRADSPPHF. CDR3 nucleotides: TGTGCCAGCAGCTCGCTGGGTCGGGCTGATTCACCCCCCCACTTT.

The chain couples TRBV6-1 to TRBJ2-5; 7 nucleotides line up with TRBD2. Germline V CDR1 and CDR2: MNHNS, SASEGT. The length of the CDR3 is 15 residues. The V gene end was trimmed by 6 bases and the J gene end by 5 bases; junction bases not matched to a gene: 12. The CDR3 DNA reads TGTGCCAGCAGCGAGACGGCGGGAGTAGTGGAGACCCAGTACTTC. Its translation: CASSETAGVVETQYF.

This clonotype was seen a handful of times. The V call is TRBV6-1, the J call TRBJ2-3; 9 positions agree with TRBD1. With V trimmed by 5 bases and J by 5 bases, 5 bases remained unmatched. The CDR3 spans 14 residues. The germline CDR1 and CDR2 sequences are MNHNS and SASEGT. CDR3 region: CASSIQGARDTQYF. For the CDR3, the DNA is TGTGCCAGCAGTATACAGGGGGCACGAGATACGCAGTATTTT.

In this sample, this clonotype turned up many times. V usage is TRBV28 and J usage is TRBJ2-1; possibly TRBD2 for D (5 bases). In germline, CDR1 is MDHEN, CDR2 SYDVKM. The CDR3 is 18 residues long. V gave up 6 bases and J gave up 3 bases, with 24 bases separating them. The DNA for the CDR3 is TGTGCCAGCAGCCTAGGGTTAGCGAGAGGACCAATCTACAATGAGCAGTTCTTC. Protein product: CASSLGLARGPIYNEQFF.

This clonotype was counted many times. The J gene is TRBJ1-2, the V gene TRBV5-8, with a weak D call TRBD1 (6 bases). This CDR3 spans 14 amino acids. V was trimmed by 4 bases and J by 4 bases, leaving 14 bases between them. Germline loops: CDR1 SGHTS, CDR2 YDEGEE. CDR3 loop: CASSTTQGVYGYTF. The DNA of the CDR3 is TGTGCCAGCAGCACCACACAGGGTGTCTATGGCTACACCTTC.

The chain uses TRBV5-1 and TRBJ2-6; D gene ambiguous. V was trimmed by 1 base and J by 0 bases, leaving 5 bases between them. Germline V gene sequence: CDR1 SGHRS, CDR2 YFSETQ. The CDR3 runs 15 residues. The CDR3 sequence: CASSLSTSGANVLTF. In nucleotides, the CDR3 is TGCGCCAGCAGCTTGTCGACCTCTGGGGCCAACGTCCTGACTTTC.

The chain couples TRBV3-1 to TRBJ2-2; 8 bases line up with TRBD2. This CDR3 has 21 residues. Germline V gene data show CDR1 as LGHDT and CDR2 as YNNKEL (reference sequence). With V trimmed by 2 bases and J by 5 bases, 22 bases remained unmatched. The CDR3 reads CASSQLLAGKAMGARTGELFF. The CDR3 nucleotides are TGTGCCAGCAGCCAACTCTTAGCGGGAAAGGCTATGGGTGCTAGGACCGGGGAGCTGTTTTTT.

As DNA, the CDR3 is TGTGCCAGCAGCTCAACAGGGGCTTCGGGAAACACCATATATTTT. Amino acids: CASSSTGASGNTIYF. This chain links TRBV6-2 or TRBV6-3 with TRBJ1-3, with 7 bases aligning to TRBD1. The length of the CDR3 is 15 residues. V trimming: 6 bases; J trimming: 4 bases; junction bases outside the gene matches: 9. From germline, CDR1 is MNHEY and CDR2 SVGEGT.

There are a few counts of this clonotype. This chain joins TRBV9 and TRBJ1-3; D perhaps matches TRBD1 (6 bases). CDR3 length: 14 amino acids. V gave up 3 bases and J gave up 1 base, with 8 bases separating them. The germline V gene encodes CDR1 SGDLS and CDR2 YYNGEE. CDR3 amino acids: CASSGGTSGNTIYF. The CDR3 nucleotides are TGTGCCAGCAGCGGGGGGACATCTGGAAACACCATATATTTT.

Ten or more counts support this clonotype. The V and J genes are TRBV11-2 and TRBJ2-5; D is uncertain. The ends were cut back, 4 bases at V and 3 bases at J, with 9 bases in the middle. The CDR3 runs to 13 residues. Germline loops: CDR1 SGHAT, CDR2 FQNNGV. The CDR3 loop is CASSSVKEETQYF. In nucleotides, the CDR3 is TGTGCCAGCAGCTCTGTGAAGGAAGAGACCCAGTACTTC.

This clonotype was seen more than once but under ten times. The chain joins TRBV29-1 to TRBJ1-1; the match to TRBD1 covers 12 bases. From germline, CDR1 is SQVTM and CDR2 ANQGSEA. Germline trimming cut 6 bases from V and 1 base from J; bases unmatched to any gene: 6. CDR3 length equals 15 residues. CDR3 in amino acids: CSVLGQGAANTEAFF. The CDR3 bases are TGCAGCGTGCTGGGACAGGGGGCGGCGAACACTGAAGCTTTCTTT.

The chain joins TRBV7-8 to TRBJ2-3, with 12 bases fitting TRBD2. The germline gives CDR1 SGHVS, CDR2 FQNEAQ. The CDR3 consists of 17 residues. Trimming cost V 5 bases and J 6 bases; bases outside gene matches: 12. CDR3 in DNA: TGTGCCAGCAGCCCCCGTATGACTAGCGGGAGCCCCGATACGCAGTATTTT. Its protein is CASSPRMTSGSPDTQYF. Variable domain in full (rest from reference TRBV7-8 and TRBJ2-3): GAGVSQSPRYKVAKRGQDVALRCDPISGHVSLFWYQQALGQGPEFLTYFQNEAQLDKSGLPSDRFFAERPEGSVSTLKIQRTQQEDSAVYLCASSPRMTSGSPDTQYFGPGTRLTVL.

The chain uses TRBV7-2 and TRBJ2-3; possible D gene TRBD2, 6 bases. The CDR3 runs 15 residues. The V gene lost 5 bases and the J gene lost 7 bases, with 19 bases spanning the gap. Germline loops: CDR1 SGHTA, CDR2 FQGNSA. This CDR3 is CASSRGLWAGNTQYF. The CDR3 DNA follows: TGTGCCAGCAGCCGAGGACTGTGGGCGGGGAATACGCAGTATTTT.

This clonotype occurred many times. The chain has TRBV6-2 or TRBV6-3 and TRBJ2-7, with 8 bases lining up with TRBD1. CDR3 length: 16 amino acids. Germline assignment: CDR1 MNHEY and CDR2 SVGEGT. V lost 2 bases and J lost 1; bases outside the gene matches: 7. CDR3 nucleotides: TGTGCCAGCAGTTACCCACCGGGACAGGCGTCCTACGAGCAGTACTTC. This translates into CASSYPPGQASYEQYF.

Comments on this clonotype: A much larger clonotype is one base distant, so this may be a read error. The chain carries TRBV4-1 and TRBJ1-1; TRBD1 agrees at 7 bases. The V gene's germline CDR1 is MGHRA and CDR2 YSYEKL. The CDR3 totals 15 residues. CDR3 nucleotide sequence: TGCGCCAGCAGCCAGGAGGGGGCGATGAACACTGATGCTTTCTTT. It codes for CASSQEGAMNTDAFF.

This clonotype was recorded at least ten times. The rearrangement joins TRBV30 to TRBJ2-1, with 9 bases that match TRBD2. This CDR3 is built from 14 residues. V lost 6 bases, J lost 7 bases, and 10 bases stayed unmatched. Germline assignment: CDR1 GTSNPN and CDR2 SVGIG (reference sequence). Here the CDR3 reads CACHRGLASNEQFF. The CDR3, as DNA: TGTGCCTGTCACCGGGGACTAGCTTCGAATGAGCAGTTCTTC.

Worth noting for this clonotype: A much larger clone is a single base away; this may be a read error. The CDR3 coding sequence is TGTGCCAGCAGTTTAGGGGGACAGGGTGAAAACATTCAGTGCTTC. Its protein is CASSLGGQGENIQCF. The rearrangement uses TRBV28 and TRBJ2-4, with TRBD1 matching over 9 bases. Germline CDR1 and CDR2: MDHEN and SYDVKM. The CDR3 contains 15 residues.

Turning to this clonotype: Germline and junction disagree at one end, which may indicate a read error. The chain's CDR3 is CVSSSGDRGWNTQYF. The DNA of the CDR3 is TGTGTCAGCAGCTCCGGGGACAGGGGTTGGAATACGCAGTATTTT. This chain links TRBV7-9 with TRBJ2-3, with 10 bases that match TRBD1. Per germline, CDR1 SEHNR and CDR2 FQNEAQ (reference sequence). The length of the CDR3 is 15 residues.

This clonotype was picked up many times. V usage is TRBV7-8 and J usage is TRBJ2-1; no clear D gene. The CDR3 spans 14 residues. CDR1 is SGHVS, CDR2 FQNEAQ, per germline. Trimming removed 0 bases from V and 7 bases from J, with 10 bases in between. CDR3: CASSLAARENEQFF. DNA for the CDR3: TGTGCCAGCAGCTTAGCGGCCAGAGAGAATGAGCAGTTCTTC.

Remarks on this clonotype: Compared with germline, one end of the junction differs, possibly owing to a read error. The chain has TRBV7-6 and TRBJ2-1; 10 bases align to TRBD2. The germline CDR1 and CDR2 sequences are SGHVS and FNYEAQ. There are 16 residues in the CDR3. The CDR3 nucleotides read TGTGCCAACAGCTTAGCCGGGACTAGCGTAAGGGGTGAGCAGTTCTTC. Residues: CANSLAGTSVRGEQFF.

This clonotype has at least ten counts. The genes are TRBV28 and TRBJ2-2; D call uncertain. Germline CDR1 is MDHEN and CDR2 is SYDVKM. Trimming took off 5 bases at V and 0 bases at J, with 7 bases between the two ends. CDR3 length: 14 amino acids. The CDR3 DNA is TGTGCCAGCAGTAGTGGGACGAACACCGGGGAGCTGTTTTTT. This encodes CASSSGTNTGELFF.

This clonotype was seen many times. DNA of the CDR3: TGTGCCAGCAGTCCAACCGGGACAGAAGCTAACTATGGCTACACCTTC. Its translation is CASSPTGTEANYGYTF. This chain joins TRBV27 and TRBJ1-2; TRBD1 aligns across 7 bases. The length of the CDR3 is 16 residues. The V gene's germline CDR1 is MNHEY and CDR2 SMNVEV (reference sequence). V shed 5 bases and J 0 bases; nucleotides not matched to a gene: 9.

A word on this clonotype: It may be a read error: a sequence one base away is much more abundant. As the CDR3 is not closed by the conserved phenylalanine or tryptophan, this likely results from a read error. The chain recombines TRBV6-2 or TRBV6-3 with TRBJ2-2; D is perhaps TRBD2 (5 bases). Trimming took off 7 bases at V and 0 bases at J, with 6 bases between the two ends. Germline V gene sequence: CDR1 MNHEY, CDR2 SVGEGT. CDR3 length: 13 amino acids. The CDR3 here is CASTGANTGELFL. The CDR3 DNA reads as TGTGCCAGCACCGGGGCGAACACCGGGGAGCTGTTTCTT.

Many counts were recorded for this clonotype. The chain combines TRBV5-1 with TRBJ1-4; TRBD1 aligns across 8 bases. This CDR3 comprises 14 residues. Per the germline V gene, CDR1 is SGHRS and CDR2 is YFSETQ. V shed 0 bases, J shed 6 bases, and the junction held 1 base outside the gene matches. The CDR3 spells CASSLATGDEKLFF. In DNA, the CDR3 is TGCGCCAGCAGCTTGGCGACAGGGGATGAAAAACTGTTTTTT.

J is TRBJ2-1 and V is TRBV12-3 or TRBV12-4, with 8 bases identical to TRBD1. This CDR3 comprises 16 residues. V lost 6 bases to trimming and J lost 0 bases; unmatched junction nucleotides: 7. This chain's CDR3 is CASRTGATSSYNEQFF. The CDR3 nucleotides are TGTGCCAGCAGGACAGGGGCCACTAGCTCCTACAATGAGCAGTTCTTC.